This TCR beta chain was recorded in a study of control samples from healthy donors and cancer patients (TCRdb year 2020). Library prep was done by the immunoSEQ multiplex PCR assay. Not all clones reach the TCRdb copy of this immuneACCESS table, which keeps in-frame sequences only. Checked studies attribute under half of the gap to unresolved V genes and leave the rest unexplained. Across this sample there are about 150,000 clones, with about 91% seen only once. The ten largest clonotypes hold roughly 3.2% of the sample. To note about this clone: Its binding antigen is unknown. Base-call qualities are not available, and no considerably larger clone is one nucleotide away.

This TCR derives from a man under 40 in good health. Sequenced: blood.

The CDR3 region has the sequence CASSATGSNTEAFF. The base sequence is TGTGCCAGCAGCGCGACAGGATCGAACACTGAAGCTTTCTTT. The chain couples TRBV7-9 to TRBJ1-1; TRBD1 is a weak D gene call, 6 bases matching. Relative to germline, V is 5 bases shorter and J is 1 base shorter, with 11 bases between their ends. The CDR3, cysteine through phenylalanine, is 14 amino acids long. Of the read, only the CDR3 DNA is kept; its 42 bases are in frame from base 1. Reading the germline V gene (reference sequence) gives CDR1 SEHNR and CDR2 FQNEAQ.